Listed here is a single T cell receptor (beta chain). Its cognate antigen is unknown. Trimming took off 4 bases at V and 1 base at J, with 13 bases between the two ends. This CDR3 has 15 residues. The germline V gene encodes CDR1 MGHRA and CDR2 YSYEKL. The data belong to a study of T-cell reconstitution after alpha-beta-depleted transplantation in children. Researchers prepared the TCRbeta library using unique molecular identifiers, the study reports. TCRdb processed the PCR reads anew with MiXCR; each CDR3 protein has one entry. In the table there are just under 350,000 distinct CDR3 sequences, 15% to 20% of which are singletons. Notes on the study in general: At one year after transplant, newly produced T cells mostly accounted for T-cell counts and diversity. Alpha-beta T cells present about two months after transplant were reported to originate from several hundred expanded graft clones. Some patients showed high day-60 TCRbeta diversity, which derived from surviving recipient T cells and thymic progenitors.

The specimen comprised PBMCs, mostly from graft donor cells, sampled 360 days after TCRalphabeta/CD19-depleted stem cell transplant. This receptor was identified in a male patient between 2 and 9 years old who had a stem cell transplant for acute lymphoblastic leukemia, so the T cells may come from the graft donor. The genes are TRBV4-1 and TRBJ2-5; D is possibly TRBD2 (5 bases). The DNA of the CDR3 is TGCGCCAGCAGCCGTTTGCCAACTAGCCAAGAGACCCAGTACTTC. Protein: CASSRLPTSQETQYF.